Below are 8 T cell receptor beta chains sequenced from a single sample in a study of response to subunit inactivated influenza vaccine. TCRdb redid the calling of the RT-PCR reads with MiXCR, one entry per CDR3 protein. The sample lists 500,000 to 600,000 distinct CDR3 sequences; 13% were seen once. Material: PBMCs from blood, obtained about 40 days after vaccination. These receptor sequences come from a man aged 45-65 years who received an inactivated influenza vaccine.

There are a few counts of this clonotype. The rearrangement links TRBV12-3 or TRBV12-4 to TRBJ1-1; D remains ambiguous. V was cut by 6 bases and J by 7 bases, with 12 bases left in between. The CDR3 extends over 12 amino acids. CDR3 coding DNA: TGTGCCAGCAGCTACCCGGGCAGTGAAGCTTTCTTT. Protein: CASSYPGSEAFF.

The V gene is TRBV5-6, the J gene TRBJ1-3; possibly TRBD1 for D (5 bases). The V gene's germline CDR1 is SGHDT and CDR2 YYEEEE. Trimming shortened V by 4 bases and J by 7 bases, and 12 bases separated the two germline ends. The CDR3 totals 13 residues. The CDR3 loop is CASSLRGPNTIYF. The CDR3 coding sequence is TGTGCCAGCAGCCTCCGGGGCCCCAACACCATATATTTT.

This clonotype appeared many times. The chain joins TRBV11-1 to TRBJ2-2; unclear D gene. CDR1 is SGHAT and CDR2 is FQDESV in the germline V gene (reference sequence). Trimming removed 8 bases from V and 6 bases from J, with 16 bases in between. This CDR3 has 14 amino acids. The CDR3 sequence: CASEESPLAGELFF. CDR3 bases: TGTGCCAGCGAAGAGAGCCCTTTGGCCGGGGAGCTGTTTTTT.

A single count supports this clonotype. The J gene is TRBJ2-1, the V gene TRBV4-3, with TRBD2 identical over 16 bases. Germline V gene sequence: CDR1 LGHNA, CDR2 YSLEER. This CDR3 has 16 residues. J lost 13 bases, V lost 0 bases, and 6 bases had no gene match. The chain's CDR3 is CASSQDGGLAGGRQFF. For the CDR3, the DNA is TGCGCCAGCAGCCAAGATGGGGGACTAGCGGGAGGGCGTCAGTTCTTC.

Many counts were recorded for this clonotype. The chain carries TRBV3-1 and TRBJ2-7; no firm D call. The CDR3 totals 14 residues. In germline, CDR1 is LGHDT, CDR2 YNNKEL (reference sequence). Trimming took off 1 base at V and 7 bases at J, with 14 bases between the two ends. CDR3 protein: CASSQGPWLLEQYF. The CDR3 nucleotides are TGTGCCAGCAGCCAAGGGCCCTGGCTTTTAGAGCAGTACTTC.

This clonotype was found a few times. This rearrangement joins TRBV9 to TRBJ2-3; TRBD1 matches 10 bases. Germline V gene lookup returns CDR1 SGDLS and CDR2 YYNGEE. The CDR3 is 15 residues long. V shed 4 bases, J shed 5 bases, and the junction held 7 bases outside the gene matches. The CDR3 sequence: CASSIFGTGEDTQYF. CDR3 sequence (DNA): TGTGCCAGCAGCATCTTCGGGACAGGGGAAGATACGCAGTATTTT.

V is TRBV24-1 and J is TRBJ2-7; a possible D gene is TRBD2 (5 bases). In germline, CDR1 is KGHDR, CDR2 SFDVKD. This CDR3 region has 11 residues. V lost 9 bases, J lost 6 bases, and 11 bases lay in between. CDR3 residues: CATEYGGEQYF. Here the CDR3 DNA reads TGTGCCACCGAGTACGGAGGCGAGCAGTACTTC.

In DNA form, the CDR3 reads TGTGCCAGCAGTCCCATCCCGGCTAGCCAAGAGACCCAGTACTTC. Translating it yields CASSPIPASQETQYF. The chain employs TRBV27 and TRBJ2-5; no reliable D call. V lost 5 bases and J lost 1, with 14 bases in between. This CDR3 has 15 amino acids. The germline gives CDR1 MNHEY, CDR2 SMNVEV (reference sequence).